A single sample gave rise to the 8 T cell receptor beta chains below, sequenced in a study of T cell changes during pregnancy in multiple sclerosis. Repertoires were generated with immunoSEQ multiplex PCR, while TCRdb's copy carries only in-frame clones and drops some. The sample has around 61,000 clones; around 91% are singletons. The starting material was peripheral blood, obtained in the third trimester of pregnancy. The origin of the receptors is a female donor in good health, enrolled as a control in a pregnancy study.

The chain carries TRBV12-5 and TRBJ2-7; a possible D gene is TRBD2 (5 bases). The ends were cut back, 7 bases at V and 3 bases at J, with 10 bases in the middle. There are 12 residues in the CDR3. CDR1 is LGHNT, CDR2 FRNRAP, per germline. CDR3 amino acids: CASAGWNYEQYF. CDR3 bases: TGTGCTAGTGCGGGGTGGAACTACGAGCAGTACTTC.

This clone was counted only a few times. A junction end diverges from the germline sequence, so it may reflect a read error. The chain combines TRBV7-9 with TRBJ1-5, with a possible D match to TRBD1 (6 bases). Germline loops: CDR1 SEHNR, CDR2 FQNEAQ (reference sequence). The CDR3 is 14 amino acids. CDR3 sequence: CASSFRTDNQPQHF. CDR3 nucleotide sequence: TGTGCCAGCAGCTTCCGGACAGATAATCAACCCCAGCATTTT.

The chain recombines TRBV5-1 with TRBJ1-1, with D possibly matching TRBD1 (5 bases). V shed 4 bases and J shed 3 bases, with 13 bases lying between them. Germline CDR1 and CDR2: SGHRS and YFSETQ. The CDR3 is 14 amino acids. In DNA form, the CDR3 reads TGCGCCAGCAGCACCTTCCGGGGGGACACTGAAGCTTTCTTT. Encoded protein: CASSTFRGDTEAFF. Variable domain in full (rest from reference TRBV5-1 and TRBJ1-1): KAGVTQTPRYLIKTRGQQVTLSCSPISGHRSVSWYQQTPGQGLQFLFEYFSETQRNKGNFPGRFSGRQFSNSRSEMNVSTLELGDSALYLCASSTFRGDTEAFFGQGTRLTVV.

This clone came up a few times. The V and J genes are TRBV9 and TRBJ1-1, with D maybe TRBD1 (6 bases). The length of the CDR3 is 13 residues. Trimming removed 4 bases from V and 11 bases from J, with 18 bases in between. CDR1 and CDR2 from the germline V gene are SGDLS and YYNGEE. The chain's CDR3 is CASSPYVQGMAFF. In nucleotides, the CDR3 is TGTGCCAGCAGCCCTTACGTCCAGGGGATGGCTTTCTTT.

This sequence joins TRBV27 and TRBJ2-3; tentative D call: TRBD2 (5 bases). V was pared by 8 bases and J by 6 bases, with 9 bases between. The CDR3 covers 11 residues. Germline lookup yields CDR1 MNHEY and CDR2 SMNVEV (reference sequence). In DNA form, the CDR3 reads TGTGCCAGCCTCCGAGGGGATACGCAGTATTTT. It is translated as CASLRGDTQYF.

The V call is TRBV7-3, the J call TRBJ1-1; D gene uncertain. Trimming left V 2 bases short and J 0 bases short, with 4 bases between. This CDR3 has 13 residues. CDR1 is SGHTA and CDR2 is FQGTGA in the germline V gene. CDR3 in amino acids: CASSLDLNTEAFF. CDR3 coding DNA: TGTGCCAGCAGCTTAGACTTGAACACTGAAGCTTTCTTT.

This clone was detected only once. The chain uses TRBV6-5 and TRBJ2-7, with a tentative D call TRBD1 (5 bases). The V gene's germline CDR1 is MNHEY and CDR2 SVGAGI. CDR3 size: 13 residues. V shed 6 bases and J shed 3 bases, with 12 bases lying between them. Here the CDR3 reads CASRPGYGYEQYF. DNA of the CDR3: TGTGCCAGCAGACCAGGGTACGGCTACGAGCAGTACTTC.

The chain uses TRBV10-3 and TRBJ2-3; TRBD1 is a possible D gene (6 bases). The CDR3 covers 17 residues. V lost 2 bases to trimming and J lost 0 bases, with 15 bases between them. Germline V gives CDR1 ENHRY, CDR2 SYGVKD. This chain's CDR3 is CAISETQQGLSTDTQYF. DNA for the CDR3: TGTGCCATCAGTGAGACCCAACAGGGCCTTAGCACAGATACGCAGTATTTT.